Included here is one T cell receptor (beta chain) sequence, with context. Its antigen remains unidentified. The record originates from a study of cytomegalovirus exposure and HLA in healthy donors. Whole-study results and caveats: A later analysis linked a missense variant in DCLRE1C to the trimming of TCR beta V and J genes. A later analysis showed that HLA-associated TCR beta chains had undergone more clonal expansion than equally common others. Investigators reported under 200 TCR beta chains as tied to cytomegalovirus.

The junction had 15 bases not matched to a gene; V was cut back by 4 bases and J by 5 bases. The CDR3 is 17 amino acids. Germline CDR1 reads SGDLS; CDR2 reads YYNGEE. 60 Vbeta and 13 Jbeta primers were used in PCR. Assay: immunoSEQ multiplex PCR; the TCRdb copy retains only in-frame clones and omits some. This table holds some 100,000 clones, 84% found once. Sequencing input: PBMCs. This clonotype was obtained from a young woman in good health and CMV-seronegative. This sequence joins TRBV9 and TRBJ2-3, with 8 bases lining up with TRBD2. The DNA for the CDR3 is TGTGCCAGCAGCAGGGCCCCACCCGGGACTAGTGGAGATACGCAGTATTTT. It codes for CASSRAPPGTSGDTQYF.